What follows are 20 T cell receptor beta chains derived from one specimen sequenced in a study of neurological immune-mediated disorders. MiXCR was run by TCRdb on the 5' RACE reads, yielding one entry per CDR3 protein. The repertoire consists of approximately 90,000 distinct CDR3 sequences, with around 3.4% occurring once and the leading ten covering roughly 6.4%. Sequencing was carried out using PBMCs. Every receptor here comes from a woman aged 18-29 years with multiple sclerosis.

This clonotype occurred many times. The chain links TRBV6-6 to TRBJ2-7, with 9 bases that match TRBD1. With V trimmed by 2 bases and J by 4 bases, 6 bases remained unmatched. The CDR3 covers 15 residues. Germline loops: CDR1 MNHNY, CDR2 SVGAGI (reference sequence). In DNA form, the CDR3 reads TGTGCCAGCAGTTACAACCCGGGACAGGGATACGAGCAGTACTTC. Encoded protein: CASSYNPGQGYEQYF.

This clonotype was observed many times. V usage is TRBV3-1 and J usage is TRBJ2-3, with TRBD1 matching 8 bases. This CDR3 region has 15 residues. The V segment lost 3 bases and the J segment 0 bases; nucleotides outside the gene matches: 2. Germline lookup yields CDR1 LGHDT and CDR2 YNNKEL (reference sequence). DNA of the CDR3: TGTGCCAGCAGCCACCGGACAGGGAGCACAGATACGCAGTATTTT. Its translation is CASSHRTGSTDTQYF.

This clonotype was counted ten times or more. The rearrangement links TRBV12-3 or TRBV12-4 to TRBJ2-1, with 9 nucleotides matching TRBD2. This CDR3 region has 14 residues. V lost 6 bases to trimming and J lost 8 bases; unmatched junction nucleotides: 8. CDR3 coding DNA: TGTGCCAGCAGAGTAGCGGGGGTTGCCGATGAGCAGTTCTTC. Encoded protein: CASRVAGVADEQFF.

This clonotype has at least ten counts. The V call is TRBV5-1, the J call TRBJ1-2; no clear D gene. The CDR3 runs to 14 residues. Germline CDR1 is SGHRS and CDR2 is YFSETQ. V was clipped by 5 bases and J by 2 bases, with 13 bases between them. The CDR3 nucleotides read TGCGCCAGCAGTTCGGACGGCCGGAACTATGGCTACACCTTC. Its protein product is CASSSDGRNYGYTF. The complete variable domain, with remaining parts taken from reference TRBV5-1 and TRBJ1-2, reads KAGVTQTPRYLIKTRGQQVTLSCSPISGHRSVSWYQQTPGQGLQFLFEYFSETQRNKGNFPGRFSGRQFSNSRSEMNVSTLELGDSALYLCASSSDGRNYGYTFGSGTRLTVV.

This clonotype was observed at least ten times. V and J are TRBV5-1 and TRBJ2-5; possibly TRBD2 for D (5 bases). V was cut by 0 bases and J by 7 bases, with 19 bases left in between. This CDR3 has 16 residues. The germline CDR1 and CDR2 sequences are SGHRS and YFSETQ. CDR3: CASSLGYRDTSVTQYF. The CDR3 DNA reads TGCGCCAGCAGCTTGGGCTACCGGGATACCAGCGTGACCCAGTACTTC.

This clonotype has at least ten counts. The CDR3 coding sequence is TGTGCCAGCAGTTTAGTTGGGCCGGGGGCAGCTTTCTTT. Translated, it gives CASSLVGPGAAFF. The V gene is TRBV12-3 or TRBV12-4, the J gene TRBJ1-1, with D possibly matching TRBD1 (6 bases). Trimming shortened V by 1 base and J by 10 bases, and 13 bases separated the two germline ends. The CDR3 consists of 13 residues.

CDR3 in amino acids: CASNSWGQGIYEQYF. The CDR3 DNA is TGTGCCAGCAACTCCTGGGGACAGGGAATCTACGAGCAGTACTTC. The chain carries TRBV2 and TRBJ2-7, with TRBD1 matching 9 bases. CDR1 SNHLY and CDR2 FYNNEI come from the germline V gene. The CDR3 loop spans 15 amino acids. The V segment lost 7 bases and the J segment 3 bases; nucleotides outside the gene matches: 10.

In this sample, this clonotype turned up many times. V is TRBV5-6 and J is TRBJ2-6; D may be TRBD1 (5 bases). The V end was cut by 1 base, the J end by 4 bases, with 12 bases between. The CDR3 covers 16 residues. The germline V gene has CDR1 SGHDT and CDR2 YYEEEE. The CDR3 sequence is CASSLISGLGANVLTF. The CDR3 DNA follows: TGTGCCAGCAGCTTGATTTCAGGGTTAGGGGCCAACGTCCTGACTTTC.

This clonotype has a handful of counts. V usage is TRBV5-1 and J usage is TRBJ2-3, with 12 bases lining up with TRBD2. After removal of 6 bases from V and 4 bases from J, the junction contained 6 bases not matched to a gene. Germline assignment: CDR1 SGHRS and CDR2 YFSETQ. This CDR3 is 15 amino acids long. CDR3 region: CASTPLAGGADTQYF. CDR3 DNA sequence: TGCGCCAGCACCCCACTAGCGGGAGGAGCAGATACGCAGTATTTT.

In this sample, this clonotype turned up many times. This chain connects TRBV6-1 to TRBJ1-2; TRBD1 is a possible D gene (6 bases). The CDR3 is 13 residues long. CDR1 is MNHNS and CDR2 is SASEGT in the germline V gene. V lost 4 bases to trimming and J lost 5 bases, with 11 bases between them. CDR3 residues: CASSGVTGYGYTF. As DNA, the CDR3 is TGTGCCAGCAGTGGGGTCACAGGGTATGGCTACACCTTC.

There are many counts of this clonotype. The rearrangement uses TRBV10-3 and TRBJ2-7; D gene uncertain. The V end was cut by 4 bases, the J end by 7 bases, with 17 bases between. Germline CDR1 reads ENHRY; CDR2 reads SYGVKD. The CDR3 totals 14 residues. CDR3 nucleotide sequence: TGTGCCATCAGTGTAGACCTTCAGCAGTCGGAGCAGTACTTC. Its translation is CAISVDLQQSEQYF.

This clonotype was observed at least ten times. The chain joins TRBV28 to TRBJ2-5; weak D call: TRBD1 (5 bases). The CDR3 covers 15 residues. Trimming stripped 5 bases from V and 2 bases from J, with 15 bases between. Germline V lookup: CDR1 MDHEN, CDR2 SYDVKM. The CDR3 loop is CASSKQDLGQETQYF. Written as DNA, the CDR3 is TGTGCCAGCAGTAAACAGGACCTGGGGCAAGAGACCCAGTACTTC. Full variable domain (missing parts from reference TRBV28 and TRBJ2-5): DVKVTQSSRYLVKRTGEKVFLECVQDMDHENMFWYRQDPGLGLRLIYFSYDVKMKEKGDIPEGYSVSREKKERFSLILESASTNQTSMYLCASSKQDLGQETQYFGPGTRLLVL.

This clonotype was recorded many times. The V and J genes are TRBV5-1 and TRBJ2-3, with 8 bases that match TRBD2. The CDR3 runs 16 residues. Germline trimming cut 0 bases from V and 5 bases from J; bases unmatched to any gene: 8. Germline CDR1 is SGHRS and CDR2 is YFSETQ. The chain's CDR3 is CASSLEVAGGLDTQYF. CDR3 in DNA: TGCGCCAGCAGCTTGGAAGTGGCGGGGGGATTAGATACGCAGTATTTT.

Ten or more counts support this clonotype. The chain couples TRBV5-1 to TRBJ2-3; D may be TRBD2 (6 bases). The CDR3 covers 16 residues. Trimming removed 0 bases from V and 2 bases from J, with 13 bases in between. Germline loops: CDR1 SGHRS, CDR2 YFSETQ. The CDR3 reads CASSLGSRGFTDTQYF. In nucleotides, the CDR3 is TGCGCCAGCAGCTTGGGTTCGCGGGGTTTCACAGATACGCAGTATTTT.

The table lists this clonotype with many counts. J is TRBJ2-4 and V is TRBV20-1; D remains ambiguous. The CDR3 is made up of 13 amino acids. Germline CDR1 and CDR2: DFQATT and SNEGSKA (reference sequence). V lost 6 bases and J 3 bases, leaving 12 bases between the germline ends. The CDR3 here is CSAAPDVKNIQYF. In nucleotides, the CDR3 is TGCAGTGCGGCCCCGGACGTCAAAAACATTCAGTACTTC.

This clonotype was counted at least ten times. The chain combines TRBV27 with TRBJ1-2, with 7 bases fitting TRBD1. CDR1 MNHEY and CDR2 SMNVEV come from the germline V gene (reference sequence). The CDR3 spans 13 residues. Germline trimming cut 5 bases from V and 5 bases from J; bases unmatched to any gene: 5. The CDR3 loop is CASSRAGGYGYTF. The CDR3 bases are TGTGCCAGCAGTCGCGCAGGGGGGTATGGCTACACCTTC.

This clonotype was picked up many times. The genes are TRBV20-1 and TRBJ1-1; no firm D call. CDR3 length: 15 residues. The V gene lost 5 bases and the J gene lost 1 base, with 17 bases spanning the gap. The germline gives CDR1 DFQATT, CDR2 SNEGSKA (reference sequence). CDR3 loop: CSALSLGQPNTEAFF. The CDR3 DNA sequence: TGCAGTGCTCTTAGTCTAGGGCAACCGAACACTGAAGCTTTCTTT.

Ten or more counts support this clonotype. Written as DNA, the CDR3 is TGCGCCAGCAGCCCGAGACAATTCGGGACTACCCGCTACAATGAGCAGTTCTTC. This codes for CASSPRQFGTTRYNEQFF. The chain employs TRBV5-1 and TRBJ2-1, with 7 bases fitting TRBD2. Germline V CDR1 and CDR2: SGHRS, YFSETQ. V lost 4 bases to trimming and J lost 3 bases; unmatched junction nucleotides: 16. The CDR3 loop spans 18 amino acids.

At least ten counts were recorded for this clonotype. V usage is TRBV20-1 and J usage is TRBJ2-3, with TRBD1 matching over 11 bases. CDR1 DFQATT and CDR2 SNEGSKA come from the germline V gene (reference sequence). The V gene end was trimmed by 0 bases and the J gene end by 13 bases; junction bases not matched to a gene: 3. The CDR3 length is 12 residues. This CDR3 is CSARDGTGGEYF. CDR3 DNA sequence: TGCAGTGCTAGAGACGGGACAGGGGGGGAGTATTTT.

This clonotype was seen ten or more times. The chain employs TRBV5-1 and TRBJ1-5; D gene unclear. The CDR3 consists of 15 residues. The germline gives CDR1 SGHRS, CDR2 YFSETQ. Trimming removed 0 bases at V and 0 bases at J, with 7 bases between. CDR3 sequence: CASSLDGNSNQPQHF. Here the CDR3 DNA reads TGCGCCAGCAGCTTGGACGGGAATAGCAATCAGCCCCAGCATTTT.